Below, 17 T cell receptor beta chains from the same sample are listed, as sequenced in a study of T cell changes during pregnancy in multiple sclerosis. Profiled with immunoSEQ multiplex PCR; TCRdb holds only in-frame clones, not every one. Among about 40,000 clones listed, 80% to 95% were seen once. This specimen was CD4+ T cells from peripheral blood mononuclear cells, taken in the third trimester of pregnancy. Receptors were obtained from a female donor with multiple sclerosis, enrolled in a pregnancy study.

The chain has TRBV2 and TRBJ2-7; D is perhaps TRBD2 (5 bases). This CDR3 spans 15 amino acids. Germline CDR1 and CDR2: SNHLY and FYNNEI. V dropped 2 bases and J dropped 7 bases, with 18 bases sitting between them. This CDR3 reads CASSENGLIYEEQYF. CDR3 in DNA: TGTGCCAGCAGTGAAAACGGACTGATCTATGAAGAGCAGTACTTC.

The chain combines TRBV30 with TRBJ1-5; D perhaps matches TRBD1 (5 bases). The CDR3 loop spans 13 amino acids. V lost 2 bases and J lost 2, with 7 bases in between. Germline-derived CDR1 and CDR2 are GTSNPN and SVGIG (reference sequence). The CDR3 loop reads CAWSLRGNQPQHF. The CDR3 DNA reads TGTGCCTGGAGTCTCAGGGGCAATCAGCCCCAGCATTTT.

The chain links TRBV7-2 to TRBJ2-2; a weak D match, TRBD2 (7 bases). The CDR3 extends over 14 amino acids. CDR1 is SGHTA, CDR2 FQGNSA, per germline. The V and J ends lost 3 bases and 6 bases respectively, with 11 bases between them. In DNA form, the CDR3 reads TGTGCCAGCAGCTTGGGGGGGCAGGCCGGGGAGCTGTTTTTT. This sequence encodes CASSLGGQAGELFF.

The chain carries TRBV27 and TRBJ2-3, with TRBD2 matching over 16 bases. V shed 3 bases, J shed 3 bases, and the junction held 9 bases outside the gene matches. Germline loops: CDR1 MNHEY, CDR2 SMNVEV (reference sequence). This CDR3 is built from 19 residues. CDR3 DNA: TGTGCCAGCAGTTTTGGGGGACTAGCGGGAGGGATCCGAACAGATACGCAGTATTTT. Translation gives CASSFGGLAGGIRTDTQYF.

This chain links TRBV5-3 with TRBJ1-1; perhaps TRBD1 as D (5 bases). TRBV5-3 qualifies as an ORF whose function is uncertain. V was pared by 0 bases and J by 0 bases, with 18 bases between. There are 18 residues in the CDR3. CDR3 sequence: CARSLAIRSGPMNTEAFF. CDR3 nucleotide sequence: TGTGCCAGAAGCTTGGCCATCCGGTCAGGGCCGATGAACACTGAAGCTTTCTTT.

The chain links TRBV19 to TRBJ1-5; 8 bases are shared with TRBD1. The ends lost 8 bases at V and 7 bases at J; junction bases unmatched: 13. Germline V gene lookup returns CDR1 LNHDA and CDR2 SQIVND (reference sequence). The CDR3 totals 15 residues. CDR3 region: CASSGLSPGGQPQHF. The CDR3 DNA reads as TGTGCCAGTTCGGGTTTGAGTCCAGGGGGCCAGCCCCAGCATTTT.

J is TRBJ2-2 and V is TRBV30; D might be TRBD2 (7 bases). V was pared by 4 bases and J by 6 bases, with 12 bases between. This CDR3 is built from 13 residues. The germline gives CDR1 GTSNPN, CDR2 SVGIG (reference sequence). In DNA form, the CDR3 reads TGTGCCTGGAAGGGGGGGGCCCCCGGGGAGCTGTTTTTT. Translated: CAWKGGAPGELFF.

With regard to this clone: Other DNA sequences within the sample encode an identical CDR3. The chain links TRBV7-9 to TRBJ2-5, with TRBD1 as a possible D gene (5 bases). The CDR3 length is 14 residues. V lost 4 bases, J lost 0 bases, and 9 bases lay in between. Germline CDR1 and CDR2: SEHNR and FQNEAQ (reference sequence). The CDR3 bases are TGTGCCAGCAGCTCGACAGTATACCAAGAGACCCAGTACTTC. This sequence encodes CASSSTVYQETQYF.

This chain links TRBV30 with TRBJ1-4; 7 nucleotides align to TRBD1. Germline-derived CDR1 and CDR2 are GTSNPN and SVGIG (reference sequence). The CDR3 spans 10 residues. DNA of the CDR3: TGTGCTTACAGGGGAGCGAAACTGTTTTTT. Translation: CAYRGAKLFF. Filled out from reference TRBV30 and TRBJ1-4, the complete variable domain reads SQTIHQWPATLVQPVGSPLSLECTVEGTSNPNLYWYRQAAGRGLQLLFYSVGIGQISSEVPQNLSASRPQDRQFILSSKKLLLSDSGFYLCAYRGAKLFFGSGTQLSVL.

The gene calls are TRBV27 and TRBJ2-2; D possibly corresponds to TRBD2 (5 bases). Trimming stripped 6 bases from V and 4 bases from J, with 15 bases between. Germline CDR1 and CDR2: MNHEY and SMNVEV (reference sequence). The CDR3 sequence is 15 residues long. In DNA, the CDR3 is TGTGCCAGCAGACCCGGAGGAGTGGGCACCGGGGAGCTGTTTTTT. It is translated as CASRPGGVGTGELFF.

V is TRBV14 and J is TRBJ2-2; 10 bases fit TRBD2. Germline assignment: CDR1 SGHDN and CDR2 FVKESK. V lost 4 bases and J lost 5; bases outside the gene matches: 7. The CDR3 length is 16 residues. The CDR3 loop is CASSRGLAMGTGELFF. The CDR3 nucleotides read TGTGCCAGCAGCCGGGGACTAGCGATGGGAACCGGGGAGCTGTTTTTT.

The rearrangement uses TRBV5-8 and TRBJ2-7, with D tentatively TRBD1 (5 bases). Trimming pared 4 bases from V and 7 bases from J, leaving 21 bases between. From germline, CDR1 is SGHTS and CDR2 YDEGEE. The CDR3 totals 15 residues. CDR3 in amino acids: CASSLQGGISIEQYF. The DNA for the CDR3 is TGTGCCAGCAGCCTTCAGGGTGGGATTTCTATTGAGCAGTACTTC.

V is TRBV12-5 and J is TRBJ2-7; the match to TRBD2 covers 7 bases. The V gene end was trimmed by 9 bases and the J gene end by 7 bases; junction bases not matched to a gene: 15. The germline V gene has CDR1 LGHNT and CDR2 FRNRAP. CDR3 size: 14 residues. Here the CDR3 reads CASGRAGTQSEQYF. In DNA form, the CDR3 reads TGTGCTAGCGGGAGAGCGGGAACCCAGAGTGAGCAGTACTTC. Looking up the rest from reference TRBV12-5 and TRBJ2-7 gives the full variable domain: DARVTQTPRHKVTEMGQEVTMRCQPILGHNTVFWYRQTMMQGLELLAYFRNRAPLDDSGMPKDRFSAEMPDATLATLKIQPSEPRDSAVYFCASGRAGTQSEQYFGPGTRLTVT.

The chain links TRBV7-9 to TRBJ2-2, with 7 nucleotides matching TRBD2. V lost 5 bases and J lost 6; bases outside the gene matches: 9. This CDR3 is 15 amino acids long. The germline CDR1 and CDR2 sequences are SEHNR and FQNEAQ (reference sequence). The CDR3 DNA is TGTGCCAGCAGCCCGGGAGGAATACCCGCCGGGGAGCTGTTTTTT. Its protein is CASSPGGIPAGELFF.

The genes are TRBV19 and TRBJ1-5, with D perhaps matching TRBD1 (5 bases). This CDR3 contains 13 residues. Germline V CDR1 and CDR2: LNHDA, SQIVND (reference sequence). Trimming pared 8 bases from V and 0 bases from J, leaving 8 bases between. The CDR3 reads CASVTGSNQPQHF. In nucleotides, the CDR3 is TGTGCCAGTGTTACAGGTAGCAATCAGCCCCAGCATTTT.

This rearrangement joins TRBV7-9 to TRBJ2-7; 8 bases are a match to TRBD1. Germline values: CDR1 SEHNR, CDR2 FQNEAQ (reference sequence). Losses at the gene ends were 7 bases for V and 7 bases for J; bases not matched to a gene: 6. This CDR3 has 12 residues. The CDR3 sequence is CASMQGAGEQYF. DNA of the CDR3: TGTGCCAGCATGCAGGGGGCGGGGGAGCAGTACTTC.

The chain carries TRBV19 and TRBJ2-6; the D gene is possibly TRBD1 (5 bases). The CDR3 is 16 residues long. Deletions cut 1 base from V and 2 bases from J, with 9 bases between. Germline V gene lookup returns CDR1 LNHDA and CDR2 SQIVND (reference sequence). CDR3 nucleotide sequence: TGTGCCAGTAGTATAGCAGGGTCGCCTGGGGCCAACGTCCTGACTTTC. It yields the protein CASSIAGSPGANVLTF.